The entry below describes one T cell receptor beta chain. Its antigen is unknown. The data derive from a study of shared clonotypes between healthy human individuals. Study background: A couple of women and a few men aged 18 to 49 made up the donors. There were three CD4 naive, three CD4 memory, two CD8 naive and one CD8 memory plates per donor.

V lost 3 bases, J lost 6 bases, and 3 bases lay in between. The CDR3 has 11 amino acids. Germline V gene data show CDR1 as WSHSY and CDR2 as SAAADI. TCRdb's copy holds only in-frame clones and misses some; the assay was immunoSEQ multiplex PCR. The profile shows roughly 2 million clones, 95% of them singletons. The study's findings and limits: A generally larger estimated richness was seen in naive subsets than in memory subsets.

Sequencing used naive CD4+ T cells sorted from blood. Subset given: CD45RA+ positively selected. This clonotype was sampled from a man aged 18 to 29 in good health. The chain uses TRBV10-2 and TRBJ2-1; unclear D gene. The CDR3 sequence is CASSEFNEQFF. The CDR3 DNA is TGCGCCAGCAGTGAATTCAATGAGCAGTTCTTC.